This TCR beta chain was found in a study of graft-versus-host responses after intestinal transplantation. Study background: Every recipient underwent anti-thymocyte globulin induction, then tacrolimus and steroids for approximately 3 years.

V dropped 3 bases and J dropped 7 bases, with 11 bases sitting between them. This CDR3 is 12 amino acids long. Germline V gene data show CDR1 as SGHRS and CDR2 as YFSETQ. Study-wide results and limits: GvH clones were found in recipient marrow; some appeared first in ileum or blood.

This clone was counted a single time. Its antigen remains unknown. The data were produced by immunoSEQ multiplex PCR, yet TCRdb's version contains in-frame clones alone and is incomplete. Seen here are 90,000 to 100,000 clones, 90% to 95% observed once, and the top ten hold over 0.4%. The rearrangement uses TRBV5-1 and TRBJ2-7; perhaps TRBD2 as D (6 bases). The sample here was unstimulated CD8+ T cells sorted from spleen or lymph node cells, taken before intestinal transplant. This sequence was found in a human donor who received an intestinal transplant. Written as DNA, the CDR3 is TGCGCCAGCAGCTCCGGGGGTGGGGAGCAGTACTTC. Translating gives CASSSGGGEQYF.